The present TCR beta chain was sequenced within a study of graft-versus-host responses after intestinal transplantation. Study-level background: Transplants given to recipients were multivisceral, liver-intestinal, or isolated intestinal. Whole-study findings and limits: The authors found GvH clones in recipient marrow, some appearing first in ileum or blood. Patients who carried graft-donor T cell macrochimerism also had high graft-versus-host to host-versus-graft clonal ratios in their allografts.

For this clone: Its specificity is unknown.

CDR3 length: 13 amino acids. The germline V gene encodes CDR1 SGDLS and CDR2 YYNGEE. The V end was cut by 2 bases, the J end by 3 bases, with 7 bases between. Sequencing was performed with immunoSEQ multiplex PCR; in TCRdb, only in-frame clones are kept and a portion is missing. Of some 90,000 clones in the sample, about 90% were seen once. The sample in question was unstimulated CD8+ T cells sorted from spleen or lymph node cells, obtained before transplant. This clonotype was obtained from a human donor who was the organ donor for an intestinal transplant. The J gene is TRBJ2-3, the V gene TRBV9; possibly TRBD2 for D (6 bases). The CDR3: CASSVRGTDTQYF. CDR3 bases: TGTGCCAGCAGCGTCCGGGGGACAGATACGCAGTATTTT.